This section outlines one T cell receptor (beta chain) sequence together with its context. Its target is unknown. This specimen comes from a study of T cell responses to AZD1222 COVID-19 vaccine. Regarding the study as a whole: Most donors were white British, females outnumbered males, and clonal diversity was possibly underestimated.

Between the trimmed V and J ends, which lost 5 bases and 2 bases, there was a span of 20 bases. The CDR3 has 17 amino acids. The germline V gene has CDR1 MDHEN and CDR2 SYDVKM. Here immunoSEQ multiplex PCR was the method, and the copy in TCRdb shows in-frame clones only, minus some. The repertoire consists of roughly 100,000 clones, with 75% to 90% occurring once and the leading ten covering around 9%. V and J are TRBV28 and TRBJ2-3; D assignment may be TRBD1 or TRBD2 (5 bases each). This material consisted of peripheral blood, taken on day 0 of AZD1222 vaccination. This TCR was recovered from an adult in good health. CDR3 sequence reads: CASSRSSSRDLTDTQYF. As DNA, the CDR3 is TGTGCCAGCAGTCGGTCGAGCTCCAGGGACCTCACAGATACGCAGTATTTT. Based on the CDR3 plus reference TRBV28 and TRBJ2-3, the full variable domain is DVKVTQSSRYLVKRTGEKVFLECVQDMDHENMFWYRQDPGLGLRLIYFSYDVKMKEKGDIPEGYSVSREKKERFSLILESASTNQTSMYLCASSRSSSRDLTDTQYFGPGTRLTVL.